This T cell receptor beta chain stems from a study of blood T cell repertoires in COVID-19. Across the study: Spain, Italy and the United States supplied samples that represented acute and convalescent COVID-19. In each case, the material was cDNA or gDNA derived from T cells, B-cell-depleted T cells, or PBMCs.

Original handling: Amplification of reference gene primers provided the estimated nucleated cell counts. Only in-frame clones appear in the TCRdb table, and some are missing; sequencing was by immunoSEQ multiplex PCR. V and J calls and clone size are those listed in that table; D and trimming were worked out from the DNA. The repertoire holds more than 95,000 clones, less than 90% seen once, with roughly 5% in the top ten. The germline V gene has CDR1 MNHEY and CDR2 SMNVEV (reference sequence). Trimming took 6 bases from V and 5 from J, leaving 19 bases between them. This CDR3 is 15 amino acids long.

The chain recombines TRBV27 with TRBJ2-5; possible D gene TRBD2, 6 bases. The receptor comes from a human donor in a cohort sampled during active COVID-19. Sequencing was performed on peripheral blood. CDR3 nucleotides: TGTGCCAGCAGCTACGGGTCCGGGGGTCGGGAGACCCAGTACTTC. Its protein product is CASSYGSGGRETQYF.